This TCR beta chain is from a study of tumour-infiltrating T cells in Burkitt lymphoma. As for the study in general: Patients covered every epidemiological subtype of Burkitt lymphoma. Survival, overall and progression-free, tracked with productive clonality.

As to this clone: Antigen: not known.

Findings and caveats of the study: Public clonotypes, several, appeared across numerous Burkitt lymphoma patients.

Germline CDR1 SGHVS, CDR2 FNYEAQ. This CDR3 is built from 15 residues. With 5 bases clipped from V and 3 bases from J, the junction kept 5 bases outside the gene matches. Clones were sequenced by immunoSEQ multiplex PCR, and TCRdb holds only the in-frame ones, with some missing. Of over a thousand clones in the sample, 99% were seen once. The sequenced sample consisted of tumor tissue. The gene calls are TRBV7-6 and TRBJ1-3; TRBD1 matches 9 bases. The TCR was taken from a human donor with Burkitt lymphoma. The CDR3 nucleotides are TGTGCCAGCAGCCCAAGGACAGGGGTTGGAAACACCATATATTTT. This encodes CASSPRTGVGNTIYF.